This T cell receptor beta chain is drawn from a study of molecular identifiers for immune sequencing clone quantification. Regarding this clonotype: Antigen: not known.

TCRdb independently ran MiXCR on the PCR reads; one entry per CDR3 protein. Of over 550,000 distinct CDR3 sequences in the sample, approximately 24% were seen once. Study results and caveats: About a million naive cells reportedly did not prevent detection of spiked Jurkat TCR RNA from one cell.

Germline lookup yields CDR1 MGHRA and CDR2 YSYEKL. This CDR3 contains 13 residues. The chain couples TRBV4-1 to TRBJ2-3; D unclear. The J call may be incorrect, as the DNA end agrees better with TRBJ1-5. The TCR sequence derives from a human donor in good health. Some libraries in this study had Jurkat cell RNA spiked in. Sequencing was performed on naive CD8+ T cells from blood, with Jurkat cell RNA spiked in. Subset given: FACS-sorted CD8+CD4-CCR7+CD45RA+ naive T cells. CDR3: CASSPPSTDTQHF. CDR3 coding DNA: TGCGCCAGCAGCCCCCCAAGCACAGATACGCAGCATTTT.